One and the same sample provided the 11 T cell receptor beta chains below, sequenced in a study of T cell clonality in common variable immunodeficiency (dated by TCRdb to the mid-2010s). Results and caveats for the whole study, not just this receptor: CVID TCRbeta sequences were reported to have fewer deletions and N-nucleotide insertions and to lack highly modified clones with 13 or more V deletions.

Receptors were amplified or captured by the immunoSEQ multiplex PCR assay. TCRdb limited this immuneACCESS table to in-frame rearrangements with V and J called. A share of clones is missing; checked studies link under half to unresolved V genes, and the rest is unexplained. In this sample the table shows some 14,000 clones, and no singletons are among them. The ten biggest clones cover approximately 12% of the sample. The antigens these receptors bind are not known. The sample taken for sequencing was peripheral blood mononuclear cells. These receptors were collected from a human donor with common variable immunodeficiency.

This clone was found a few times. The DNA ends 3 residues before the CDR3 does, and the rest of the CDR3 is filled in from the germline J gene. The rearrangement links TRBV19 to TRBJ1-5; 10 nucleotides line up with TRBD1. V lost 2 bases, J lost 4 bases, and 5 bases stayed unmatched. CDR3 length: 16 residues. Per the germline V gene, CDR1 is LNHDA and CDR2 is SQIVND (reference sequence). CDR3: CASSIWDRGRNQPQHF. The DNA read from the CDR3 is TGTGCCAGTAGTATATGGGACAGGGGACGAAATCAGCCC.

At least ten counts were recorded for this clone. The chain's CDR3 is CATGARPSGSYSYEQYF. Incomplete CDR3 DNA: TGTGCCACCGGCGCCCGGCCTAGCGGCTCTTACTCCTACGAG. This sequence joins TRBV2 and TRBJ2-7; 7 bases fit TRBD2. The sequenced fragment ends 3 residues before the CDR3 boundary, so the rest is inferred from the germline J gene. Germline V CDR1 and CDR2: SNHLY, FYNNEI. The V and J ends lost 10 bases and 0 bases, in that order; junction bases with no gene match: 18. The length of the CDR3 is 17 residues.

Remarks on this clone: The read ends 3 residues shy of where the CDR3 ends; the end is completed using the germline J gene. The chain employs TRBV7-2 and TRBJ1-1, with D perhaps matching TRBD1 (6 bases). V lost 7 bases to trimming and J lost 7 bases, with 19 bases between them. CDR3 size: 14 residues. Germline CDR1 SGHTA, CDR2 FQGNSA. CDR3 protein: CASTTAPGVGEAFF. The CDR3 DNA, read in part, is TGTGCCAGCACCACAGCGCCAGGGGTGGGTGAA. Drawing the rest from reference TRBV7-2 and TRBJ1-1, the complete variable domain is GAGVSQSPSNKVTEKGKDVELRCDPISGHTALYWYRQSLGQGLEFLIYFQGNSAPDKSGLPSDRFSAERTGGSVSTLTIQRTQQEDSAVYLCASTTAPGVGEAFFGQGTRLTVV.

This clone was seen more than once but under ten times. With the read ending 3 residues before the CDR3 end, the germline J gene is used to fill in that end. The chain combines TRBV6-2 or TRBV6-3 with TRBJ1-6; D may be TRBD1 (6 bases). The germline V and J ends were trimmed by 2 bases and 6 bases, with 17 bases remaining between them. In germline, CDR1 is MNHEY, CDR2 SVGEGT. The CDR3 totals 17 residues. CDR3 amino acids: CASSYPTRGGGNSPLHF. The covered CDR3 bases are TGTGCCAGCAGTTACCCGACGAGGGGAGGGGGTAATTCACCC.

Points on this clone: Read sequence stops 3 residues before the CDR3 end, and the germline J gene provides the missing end. J is TRBJ2-2 and V is TRBV19, with 8 positions matching TRBD1. Trimming removed 3 bases from V and 2 bases from J; junction bases left unmatched: 2. CDR1 LNHDA and CDR2 SQIVND come from the germline V gene (reference sequence). The CDR3 has 15 amino acids. The CDR3 here is CASSMGTGNTGELFF. Incomplete CDR3 DNA: TGTGCCAGTAGTATGGGGACAGGCAACACCGGGGAG.

Of note for this clone: The read comes to an end 3 residues before the CDR3 does, leaving the germline J gene to fill in the end. The chain joins TRBV7-3 to TRBJ1-1; D remains unclear. Germline values: CDR1 SGHTA, CDR2 FQGTGA. V gave up 0 bases and J gave up 7 bases, with 9 bases separating them. The CDR3 extends over 13 amino acids. The sequenced part of the CDR3 DNA is TGTGCCAGCAGCTTAACAACGCAGGTTGAA. Protein product: CASSLTTQVE. From start to end, the CDR3 is CASSLTTQVEAFF.

A remark on this clone: The CDR3 end is not reached by the read, which stops 3 residues before it; the germline J gene fills it in. This chain connects TRBV11-1 to TRBJ2-1; 7 nucleotides align to TRBD1. Per germline, CDR1 SGHAT and CDR2 FQDESV (reference sequence). V trimming: 2 bases; J trimming: 4 bases; junction bases outside the gene matches: 5. The CDR3 runs 15 residues. This CDR3 reads CASSLRGGSYNEQFF. CDR3 bases read: TGTGCCAGCAGCTTAAGAGGGGGCAGTTACAATGAG.

The sample holds many counts of this clone. Read data end 3 residues before the CDR3 end; the end is taken from the germline J gene. The V gene is TRBV5-1, the J gene TRBJ2-5, with 8 bases aligning to TRBD1. CDR1 is SGHRS and CDR2 is YFSETQ in the germline V gene. This CDR3 is 14 amino acids long. V was pared by 5 bases and J by 5 bases, with 8 bases of the junction left unmatched. The CDR3 spells CASRPQGARETQYF. The part of the CDR3 DNA that was read is TGCGCCAGCAGACCGCAGGGGGCGAGGGAGACC.

As concerns this clone: The read is 3 residues too short to cover the CDR3 end, so that end is filled in from the germline J gene. The chain combines TRBV7-3 with TRBJ1-2; 8 positions agree with TRBD1. The CDR3 loop spans 16 amino acids. In germline, CDR1 is SGHTA, CDR2 FQGTGA. The CDR3 here is CASSLLPGGASGGYTF. The sequenced part of the CDR3 DNA is TGTGCCAGCAGCTTATTGCCAGGGGGCGCGTCTGGAGGC. Full variable domain (rest looked up from reference TRBV7-3 and TRBJ1-2): GAGVSQTPSNKVTEKGKYVELRCDPISGHTALYWYRQSLGQGPEFLIYFQGTGAADDSGLPNDRFFAVRPEGSVSTLKIQRTERGDSAVYLCASSLLPGGASGGYTFGSGTRLTVV.

This clone was counted between two and nine times. The read finishes 3 residues shy of the CDR3 end, and the germline J gene is used to complete it. The genes are TRBV19 and TRBJ2-7; no reliable D call. This CDR3 is built from 14 residues. The V and J ends lost 1 base and 0 bases respectively, with 7 bases between them. CDR1 LNHDA and CDR2 SQIVND come from the germline V gene (reference sequence). The part of the CDR3 DNA that was read is TGTGCCAGTAGTATAGGCGGTTTCTCCTACGAG. Its protein product is CASSIGGFSYE. The whole CDR3 reads CASSIGGFSYEQYF.

A remark on this clone: The read stops 3 residues short of the end of the CDR3; the missing end is completed from the germline J gene. The genes are TRBV19 and TRBJ2-7; the D gene could be TRBD1 or TRBD2 (5 bases each). The ends were cut back, 0 bases at V and 2 bases at J, with 11 bases in the middle. Per the germline V gene, CDR1 is LNHDA and CDR2 is SQIVND (reference sequence). CDR3 size: 15 residues. The sequenced part of the CDR3 DNA is TGTGCCAGTAGTATAGATCGGCAGGGAGCCTACGAG. Its protein is CASSIDRQGAYE. The whole CDR3 sequence reads CASSIDRQGAYEQYF.